The 23 T cell receptor beta chains listed next were all sequenced from one sample in a study of T cell responses to AZD1222 COVID-19 vaccine. TCRdb's copy holds only in-frame clones and misses some; the assay was immunoSEQ multiplex PCR. The sample carries some 130,000 clones, more than 85% recorded once. The source was peripheral blood, collected 28 days after the second AZD1222 dose. These receptors were obtained from an adult who received the AZD1222 COVID-19 vaccine.

The count of this clone is one. This chain links TRBV7-9 with TRBJ1-3; D is unclear. V lost 0 bases, J lost 0 bases, and 9 bases lay in between. The CDR3 is made up of 16 amino acids. CDR1 SEHNR and CDR2 FQNEAQ come from the germline V gene (reference sequence). CDR3 nucleotide sequence: TGTGCCAGCAGCTTAGCGCAAGGACGCTCTGGAAACACCATATATTTT. This sequence encodes CASSLAQGRSGNTIYF.

This clone was picked up a small number of times. The rearrangement links TRBV7-6 to TRBJ1-3; D may be TRBD1 (6 bases). The V gene's germline CDR1 is SGHVS and CDR2 FNYEAQ. The V gene lost 5 bases and the J gene lost 0 bases, with 14 bases spanning the gap. This CDR3 is built from 16 residues. CDR3 residues: CASSRGQPSSGNTIYF. The DNA of the CDR3 is TGTGCCAGCAGCCGCGGACAGCCGAGCTCTGGAAACACCATATATTTT. Together with reference TRBV7-6 and TRBJ1-3, the CDR3 gives the full variable domain: GAGVSQSPRYKVTKRGQDVALRCDPISGHVSLYWYRQALGQGPEFLTYFNYEAQQDKSGLPNDRFSAERPEGSISTLTIQRTEQRDSAMYRCASSRGQPSSGNTIYFGEGSWLTVV.

The V call is TRBV10-3, the J call TRBJ2-5, with 9 nucleotides matching TRBD2. V gave up 4 bases and J gave up 3 bases; unmatched junction bases: 0. Germline V lookup: CDR1 ENHRY, CDR2 SYGVKD. The CDR3 is 13 amino acids. The chain's CDR3 is CAISGLAEETQYF. The DNA for the CDR3 is TGTGCCATCAGTGGACTAGCGGAAGAGACCCAGTACTTC.

The chain is built from TRBV5-8 and TRBJ2-3; 15 bases match TRBD2. This CDR3 has 19 amino acids. The V segment lost 3 bases and the J segment 2 bases; nucleotides outside the gene matches: 10. Germline CDR1 is SGHTS and CDR2 is YDEGEE. CDR3 protein: CASSSSGLAGGFHTDTQYF. As DNA, the CDR3 is TGTGCCAGCAGCTCCTCGGGACTAGCGGGGGGTTTCCACACAGATACGCAGTATTTT. Using reference TRBV5-8 and TRBJ2-3 for the parts outside the CDR3, the full variable domain is EAGVTQSPTHLIKTRGQQATLRCSPISGHTSVYWYQQALGLGLQFLLWYDEGEERNRGNFPPRFSGRQFPNYSSELNVNALELEDSALYLCASSSSGLAGGFHTDTQYFGPGTRLTVL.

The chain couples TRBV2 to TRBJ1-2; no definite D call. This CDR3 contains 14 residues. V was cut by 4 bases and J by 2 bases, with 11 bases left in between. The V gene's germline CDR1 is SNHLY and CDR2 FYNNEI. Here the CDR3 DNA reads TGTGCCAGCAGTGTACAGCCAGGCAACTATGGCTACACCTTC. This encodes CASSVQPGNYGYTF.

V usage is TRBV6-6 and J usage is TRBJ1-2; no firm D call. From germline, CDR1 is MNHNY and CDR2 SVGAGI (reference sequence). V gave up 6 bases and J gave up 0 bases, with 8 bases separating them. The CDR3 contains 13 residues. For the CDR3, the DNA is TGTGCCAGCAGGGCGCAGGCTAACTATGGCTACACCTTC. Translation gives CASRAQANYGYTF.

The chain recombines TRBV9 with TRBJ1-3; no clear D gene. Trimming pared 3 bases from V and 9 bases from J, leaving 16 bases between. Germline assignment: CDR1 SGDLS and CDR2 YYNGEE. The CDR3 has 14 residues. The CDR3 here is CASSAQYGGSTIYF. The DNA of the CDR3 is TGTGCCAGCAGCGCCCAATACGGAGGTAGCACCATATATTTT.

The J gene is TRBJ2-1, the V gene TRBV4-2, with D tentatively TRBD2 (6 bases). Germline CDR1 is LGHNA and CDR2 is YNFKEQ. Trimming shortened V by 4 bases and J by 0 bases, and 13 bases separated the two germline ends. This CDR3 comprises 16 residues. The CDR3 sequence is CASSLTAGSSYNEQFF. The DNA of the CDR3 is TGTGCCAGCAGCCTCACCGCGGGGAGCTCCTACAATGAGCAGTTCTTC.

CDR3 DNA: TGTGCTAGTGGCCAAGTTCAGGGAGATGGCTATGGCTACACCTTC. It codes for CASGQVQGDGYGYTF. The chain is built from TRBV12-5 and TRBJ1-2, with D possibly matching TRBD1 (5 bases). V lost 6 bases and J lost 4, with 18 bases in between. CDR1 is LGHNT and CDR2 is FRNRAP in the germline V gene. The CDR3 covers 15 residues.

This chain joins TRBV5-1 and TRBJ1-1; possibly TRBD1 for D (5 bases). The CDR3 contains 14 residues. Germline-derived CDR1 and CDR2 are SGHRS and YFSETQ. The V and J ends lost 0 bases and 5 bases respectively, with 11 bases between them. CDR3: CASSLDHEGTEAFF. The CDR3 DNA follows: TGCGCCAGCAGCTTGGACCATGAGGGGACTGAAGCTTTCTTT.

The chain joins TRBV18 to TRBJ1-6; no definite D call. CDR1 and CDR2 (germline): KGHSH, LQKENI. This CDR3 contains 13 residues. The V and J ends lost 3 bases and 8 bases respectively, with 8 bases between them. Here the CDR3 reads CASSPERDSPLHF. CDR3 bases: TGTGCCAGCTCACCGGAGCGAGATTCACCCCTCCACTTT.

V usage is TRBV18 and J usage is TRBJ1-4; tentative D call: TRBD1 (6 bases). This CDR3 is built from 15 residues. The germline gives CDR1 KGHSH, CDR2 LQKENI. Trimming stripped 3 bases from V and 5 bases from J, with 13 bases between. This CDR3 is CASSPSQGGNEKLFF. CDR3 coding DNA: TGTGCCAGCTCACCCTCACAGGGAGGCAATGAAAAACTGTTTTTT.

The rearrangement joins TRBV19 to TRBJ2-7; tentatively, D is TRBD1 (7 bases). CDR3 length: 13 residues. V lost 6 bases and J 3 bases, leaving 12 bases between the germline ends. Germline loops: CDR1 LNHDA, CDR2 SQIVND (reference sequence). The CDR3 region has the DNA TGTGCCAGTAGCACCCAGGGGGGCTACGAGCAGTACTTC. Translating gives CASSTQGGYEQYF.

The V gene is TRBV28, the J gene TRBJ1-4; weak D call: TRBD1 (5 bases). CDR1 and CDR2 from the germline V gene are MDHEN and SYDVKM. This CDR3 region has 14 residues. Trimming pared 8 bases from V and 4 bases from J, leaving 14 bases between. CDR3 loop: CASLGGGLNEKLFF. In DNA, the CDR3 is TGTGCCAGCCTCGGGGGGGGTCTTAATGAAAAACTGTTTTTT.

The chain couples TRBV12-3 or TRBV12-4 to TRBJ1-2; no clear D. This CDR3 comprises 13 residues. V lost 5 bases, J lost 4 bases, and 11 bases lay in between. The CDR3 sequence is CASSPDWGYGYTF. DNA of the CDR3: TGTGCCAGCAGTCCCGATTGGGGCTATGGCTACACCTTC.

The gene calls are TRBV2 and TRBJ2-6; the D gene is possibly TRBD1 (6 bases). The V gene lost 10 bases and the J gene lost 3 bases, with 19 bases spanning the gap. Germline V lookup: CDR1 SNHLY, CDR2 FYNNEI. The CDR3 contains 16 residues. DNA of the CDR3: TGTGCCACCCTTGGTCAGGGGCTACGTGGGGCCAACGTCCTGACTTTC. Translating it yields CATLGQGLRGANVLTF.

This clone was detected a few times. V gene TRBV7-9 combines with J gene TRBJ2-7; 7 bases align to TRBD1. The CDR3 has 12 amino acids. Trimming at V came to 5 bases and at J to 9 bases, leaving 7 bases not matched to a gene. Germline V CDR1 and CDR2: SEHNR, FQNEAQ (reference sequence). This CDR3 reads CASSTRQGSQYV. CDR3 DNA: TGTGCCAGCAGCACCCGACAGGGTTCGCAGTACGTC.

The chain is built from TRBV4-1 and TRBJ1-1; no clear D gene. The CDR3 is 16 amino acids. The V gene's germline CDR1 is MGHRA and CDR2 YSYEKL. The V gene lost 1 base and the J gene lost 1 base, with 13 bases spanning the gap. The CDR3 sequence is CASSQGRAVWNTEAFF. The CDR3 DNA reads TGCGCCAGCAGCCAAGGACGGGCGGTGTGGAACACTGAAGCTTTCTTT.

The chain is built from TRBV9 and TRBJ1-4; D remains unclear. Germline CDR1 reads SGDLS; CDR2 reads YYNGEE. Trimming took off 0 bases at V and 8 bases at J, with 14 bases between the two ends. The CDR3 has 15 residues. The CDR3 DNA sequence: TGTGCCAGCAGCGTAGGGGCCTTATTATGGGAAAAACTGTTTTTT. It translates to CASSVGALLWEKLFF.

In the case of this clone: A junction end diverges from the germline sequence, so it may reflect a read error. V gene TRBV29-1 combines with J gene TRBJ1-1; no clear D gene. The CDR3 runs to 13 residues. Germline V gives CDR1 SQVTM, CDR2 ANQGSEA. CDR3 residues: CSVSWGSNSEAFF. The CDR3 DNA reads TGCAGCGTTTCCTGGGGTTCGAACAGTGAAGCTTTCTTT.

V usage is TRBV19 and J usage is TRBJ2-3; no reliable D call. The V and J ends lost 3 bases and 6 bases respectively, with 13 bases between them. Germline lookup yields CDR1 LNHDA and CDR2 SQIVND (reference sequence). The CDR3 runs to 14 residues. CDR3: CASSMWWPPDTQYF. The CDR3 nucleotides are TGTGCCAGTAGTATGTGGTGGCCGCCCGATACGCAGTATTTT.

The V gene is TRBV15, the J gene TRBJ1-1; TRBD1 aligns across 12 bases. The length of the CDR3 is 16 residues. V shed 3 bases, J shed 0 bases, and the junction held 2 bases outside the gene matches. Germline CDR1 reads LNHNV; CDR2 reads YYDKDF (reference sequence). The CDR3 DNA reads as TGTGCCACCAGCAGGGGACAGGGGGCTATGAACACTGAAGCTTTCTTT. Translating it yields CATSRGQGAMNTEAFF.

This chain connects TRBV20-1 to TRBJ2-7; 10 positions agree with TRBD2. This CDR3 region has 14 residues. Germline CDR1 reads DFQATT; CDR2 reads SNEGSKA (reference sequence). J lost 5 bases, V lost 3 bases, and 7 bases had no gene match. The CDR3: CSASNSGRVHEQYV. The CDR3 region has the DNA TGCAGTGCTAGTAACAGCGGGAGGGTCCACGAGCAGTACGTC.